This T cell receptor (beta chain) was found in a study of T-cell memory formation after mild COVID-19. The J segment lost 1 base and the V segment lost 3 bases, leaving 9 bases of the junction unmatched. The CDR3 extends over 17 amino acids. The germline V gene encodes CDR1 SQVTM and CDR2 ANQGSEA. Study findings and constraints: Some SARS-CoV-2-responding clones were already detected in memory before infection.

One entry per CDR3 protein results from TCRdb running MiXCR on the 5' RACE reads. The sample gives 110,000 to 150,000 distinct CDR3 sequences, 25% of which show up once; around 24% is in the top ten. About this clonotype itself: The target antigen is unknown.

The chain employs TRBV29-1 and TRBJ2-1, with 10 bases identical to TRBD2. This sequence originates from an adult woman who had mild COVID-19 (a few samples of this study predate the infection). Cell type and time point are not known. The specimen sequenced was PBMCs or a T cell subset sorted from them (not recorded which). CDR3 bases: TGCAGCGTTGAGCGTTTATCTAGCGGGAGATCCTACAATGAGCAGTTCTTC. It encodes CSVERLSSGRSYNEQFF.